These 16 T cell receptor beta chains share one sample of origin, sequenced in a study of PD-1 blockade in classical Hodgkin lymphoma. Assay: immunoSEQ multiplex PCR; the TCRdb copy retains only in-frame clones and omits some. The sample lists 7,000 or so clones; around 79% were seen once. As for time point: newly diagnosed, previously untreated cHL patient sample. The sample was peripheral blood mononuclear cells (PBMCs). Receptors were obtained from a human donor with classical Hodgkin lymphoma.

The chain recombines TRBV7-2 with TRBJ1-1; D gene uncertain. V was clipped by 3 bases and J by 7 bases, with 9 bases between them. CDR3 length: 12 amino acids. Germline V lookup: CDR1 SGHTA, CDR2 FQGNSA. The CDR3 spells CASSFDMGEAFF. The CDR3 region has the DNA TGTGCCAGCAGCTTTGATATGGGTGAAGCTTTCTTT. Looking up the rest from reference TRBV7-2 and TRBJ1-1 gives the full variable domain: GAGVSQSPSNKVTEKGKDVELRCDPISGHTALYWYRQSLGQGLEFLIYFQGNSAPDKSGLPSDRFSAERTGGSVSTLTIQRTQQEDSAVYLCASSFDMGEAFFGQGTRLTVV.

This sequence joins TRBV18 and TRBJ1-1; 9 bases agree with TRBD1. This CDR3 has 15 residues. The germline gives CDR1 KGHSH, CDR2 LQKENI. Trimming removed 2 bases from V and 6 bases from J; junction bases left unmatched: 7. The CDR3 region is CASSPTGGLIAEAFF. DNA of the CDR3: TGTGCCAGCTCACCAACAGGGGGCTTGATCGCTGAAGCTTTCTTT.

V gene TRBV6-5 combines with J gene TRBJ1-4, with D perhaps matching TRBD1 (5 bases). CDR1 is MNHEY and CDR2 is SVGAGI in the germline V gene. The CDR3 is 14 amino acids. V lost 4 bases to trimming and J lost 7 bases, with 13 bases between them. CDR3 DNA sequence: TGTGCCAGCAGTTCTGGTCAGGGCGGTGAAAAACTGTTTTTT. The encoded protein is CASSSGQGGEKLFF.

This clone has just one count. This chain joins TRBV4-2 and TRBJ1-2, with D unresolved. The germline gives CDR1 LGHNA, CDR2 YNFKEQ. V was shortened by 0 bases and J by 4 bases, with 15 bases between the two germline ends. The length of the CDR3 is 16 residues. The DNA of the CDR3 is TGTGCCAGCAGCCAAGATTCCGGAGGGCTTCCCTATGGCTACACCTTC. Protein: CASSQDSGGLPYGYTF.

This clone has a handful of counts. The rearrangement joins TRBV27 to TRBJ1-5, with D unclear. The ends were cut back, 5 bases at V and 2 bases at J, with 7 bases in the middle. The CDR3 runs 13 residues. Germline V lookup: CDR1 MNHEY, CDR2 SMNVEV (reference sequence). The CDR3 region has the DNA TGTGCCAGCAGTACGTGGGGCAATCAGCCCCAGCATTTT. This encodes CASSTWGNQPQHF.

The V gene is TRBV2, the J gene TRBJ1-1; D ambiguous. The CDR3 is 14 amino acids. V was trimmed by 7 bases and J by 4 bases, leaving 16 bases between them. Germline CDR1 SNHLY, CDR2 FYNNEI. CDR3 loop: CASTKRASLTEAFF. The CDR3 DNA reads as TGTGCCAGCACCAAAAGGGCCTCACTCACTGAAGCTTTCTTT.

The rearrangement uses TRBV5-6 and TRBJ2-2; D unresolved. This CDR3 has 13 residues. Looked up from germline, CDR1 is SGHDT and CDR2 is YYEEEE. V was pared by 0 bases and J by 5 bases, with 5 bases between. CDR3 residues: CASSLDITGELFF. The CDR3 DNA reads TGTGCCAGCAGCTTGGATATTACCGGGGAGCTGTTTTTT. Combining the CDR3 with reference TRBV5-6 and TRBJ2-2 gives the whole variable domain DAGVTQSPTHLIKTRGQQVTLRCSPKSGHDTVSWYQQALGQGPQFIFQYYEEEERQRGNFPDRFSGHQFPNYSSELNVNALLLGDSALYLCASSLDITGELFFGEGSRLTVL.

This sequence joins TRBV10-3 and TRBJ2-3; 7 bases are a match to TRBD1. Germline trimming cut 2 bases from V and 2 bases from J; bases unmatched to any gene: 1. Germline CDR1 ENHRY, CDR2 SYGVKD. The length of the CDR3 is 14 residues. The CDR3 is CAISEGQATDTQYF. In DNA, the CDR3 is TGTGCCATCAGTGAGGGACAGGCCACAGATACGCAGTATTTT.

The chain couples TRBV5-4 to TRBJ2-5; 7 nucleotides match TRBD2. The CDR3 runs to 16 residues. V lost 4 bases, J lost 5 bases, and 14 bases stayed unmatched. Germline CDR1 and CDR2: SGHNT and YYREEE (reference sequence). CDR3 in amino acids: CASSQTPGLKRETQYF. The CDR3 nucleotides are TGTGCCAGCAGCCAAACACCGGGACTAAAAAGGGAGACCCAGTACTTC. Based on the CDR3 plus reference TRBV5-4 and TRBJ2-5, the full variable domain is ETGVTQSPTHLIKTRGQQVTLRCSSQSGHNTVSWYQQALGQGPQFIFQYYREEENGRGNFPPRFSGLQFPNYSSELNVNALELDDSALYLCASSQTPGLKRETQYFGPGTRLLVL.

This chain joins TRBV6-5 and TRBJ1-6; 8 nucleotides match TRBD1. This CDR3 region has 14 residues. Trimming cost V 5 bases and J 10 bases; bases outside gene matches: 7. Germline assignment: CDR1 MNHEY and CDR2 SVGAGI. The CDR3 nucleotides read TGTGCCAGCAGTAGGCAGGGGGCGAAATCACCCCTCCACTTT. It encodes CASSRQGAKSPLHF.

The CDR3 nucleotides read TGTGCCAGCAGTGAGGTCTTCCTTTCCTACGAGCAGTACTTC. Translation gives CASSEVFLSYEQYF. This chain uses TRBV6-1 with TRBJ2-7; D is ambiguous. V shed 3 bases and J shed 1 base, with 10 bases lying between them. Germline lookup yields CDR1 MNHNS and CDR2 SASEGT. The CDR3 is made up of 14 amino acids.

This clone was counted a single time. The chain employs TRBV5-6 and TRBJ1-5; weak D call: TRBD1 (5 bases). The germline V and J ends were trimmed by 0 bases and 8 bases, with 6 bases remaining between them. The CDR3 length is 12 residues. Germline assignment: CDR1 SGHDT and CDR2 YYEEEE. CDR3 nucleotide sequence: TGTGCCAGCAGCTTGGGCAGGGAGCCCCAGCATTTT. It specifies CASSLGREPQHF.

A remark on this clone: Other nucleotide sequences from this sample produce the same CDR3. The chain joins TRBV2 to TRBJ2-3; no definite D call. CDR1 is SNHLY and CDR2 is FYNNEI in the germline V gene. With 1 base removed from V and 1 base from J, the gap between germline ends came to 6 bases. The CDR3 spans 14 residues. CDR3 residues: CASSEVRGTDTQYF. CDR3 coding DNA: TGTGCCAGCAGTGAAGTTCGGGGCACAGATACGCAGTATTTT.

The CDR3 sequence: CATSRGQEFYEQYF. CDR3 sequence (DNA): TGTGCCACCAGCCGGGGACAGGAGTTCTACGAGCAGTACTTC. The V and J genes are TRBV15 and TRBJ2-7; 8 nucleotides match TRBD1. In germline, CDR1 is LNHNV, CDR2 YYDKDF (reference sequence). This CDR3 has 14 amino acids. V dropped 5 bases and J dropped 3; count of bases not matched to a gene: 6. Based on the CDR3 plus reference TRBV15 and TRBJ2-7, the full variable domain is DAMVIQNPRYQVTQFGKPVTLSCSQTLNHNVMYWYQQKSSQAPKLLFHYYDKDFNNEADTPDNFQSRRPNTSFCFLDIRSPGLGDTAMYLCATSRGQEFYEQYFGPGTRLTVT.

The rearrangement uses TRBV6-6 and TRBJ2-5; a weak D match, TRBD2 (5 bases). Germline values: CDR1 MNHNY, CDR2 SVGAGI (reference sequence). The V end lost 2 bases, the J end lost 5 bases, and 12 bases lay between the germline ends. This CDR3 is 14 amino acids long. The DNA of the CDR3 is TGTGCCAGCAGTTACCTTGTGAGGGCCGAGACCCAGTACTTC. It yields the protein CASSYLVRAETQYF.

In its sample, this clone was seen once. The chain uses TRBV30 and TRBJ1-1; D call uncertain. This CDR3 is built from 13 residues. The V and J ends lost 5 bases and 2 bases respectively, with 12 bases between them. Germline CDR1 GTSNPN, CDR2 SVGIG (reference sequence). The CDR3, as DNA: TGTGCCTGGTCGGGGAGGAGCAACACTGAAGCTTTCTTT. This gives the protein CAWSGRSNTEAFF.